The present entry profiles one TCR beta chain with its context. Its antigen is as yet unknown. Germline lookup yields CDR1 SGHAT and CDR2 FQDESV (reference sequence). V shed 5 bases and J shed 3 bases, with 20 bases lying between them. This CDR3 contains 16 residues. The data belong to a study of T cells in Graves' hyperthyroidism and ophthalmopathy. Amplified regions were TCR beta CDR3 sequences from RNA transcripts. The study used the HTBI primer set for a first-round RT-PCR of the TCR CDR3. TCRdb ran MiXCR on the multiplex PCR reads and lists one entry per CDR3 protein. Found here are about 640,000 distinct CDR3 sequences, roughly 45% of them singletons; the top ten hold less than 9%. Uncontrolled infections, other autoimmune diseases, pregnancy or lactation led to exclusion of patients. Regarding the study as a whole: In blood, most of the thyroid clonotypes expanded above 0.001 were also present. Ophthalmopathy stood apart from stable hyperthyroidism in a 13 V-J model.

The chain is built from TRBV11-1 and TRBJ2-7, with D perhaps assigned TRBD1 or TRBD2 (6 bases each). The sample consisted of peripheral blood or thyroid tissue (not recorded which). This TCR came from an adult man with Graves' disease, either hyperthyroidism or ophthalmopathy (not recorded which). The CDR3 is CASSPRDPGGGYEQYF. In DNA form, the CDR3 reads TGTGCCAGCAGCCCGCGGGACCCCGGGGGCGGCTACGAGCAGTACTTC.